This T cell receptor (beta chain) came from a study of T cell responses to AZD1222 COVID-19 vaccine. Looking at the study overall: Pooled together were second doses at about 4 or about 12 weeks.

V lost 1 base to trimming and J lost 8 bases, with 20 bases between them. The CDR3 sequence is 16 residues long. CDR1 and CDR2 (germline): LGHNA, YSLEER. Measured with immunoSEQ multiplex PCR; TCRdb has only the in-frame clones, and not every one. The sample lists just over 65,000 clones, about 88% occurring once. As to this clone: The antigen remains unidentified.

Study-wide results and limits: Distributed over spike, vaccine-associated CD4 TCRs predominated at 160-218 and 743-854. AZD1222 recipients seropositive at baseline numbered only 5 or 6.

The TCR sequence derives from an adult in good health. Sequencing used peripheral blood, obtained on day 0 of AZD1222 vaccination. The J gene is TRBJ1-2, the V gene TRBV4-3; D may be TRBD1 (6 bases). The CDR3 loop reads CASSQADVTGLGGYTF. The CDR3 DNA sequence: TGCGCCAGCAGCCAAGCGGACGTTACAGGGTTAGGCGGCTACACCTTC.